The rows below give T cell receptor beta chains drawn from one sample of a study of cytomegalovirus exposure and HLA in healthy donors. The repertoire was sequenced with immunoSEQ multiplex PCR; TCRdb's copy has only in-frame clones and lacks some. The sample shows almost 65,000 clones, around 77% of them seen only once. Sequencing input: PBMCs. These receptors came from a male donor in good health and CMV-seropositive. CDR3s include the opening cysteine and the closing phenylalanine or tryptophan. D genes are given only for firm matches. Clone sizes are given selectively: once, few, many, or a class where the clone is expanded.

V,size,D,J,DNA,CDR3
TRBV18,-,TRBD1,TRBJ1-5,TGTGCCAGCTCACCTACCACAGGGGGCAATCAGCCCCAGCATTTT,CASSPTTGGNQPQHF
TRBV28,few,-,TRBJ1-6,TGTGCCAGCACGAGCCAGGGATATAATTCACCCCTCCACTTT,CASTSQGYNSPLHF
TRBV6-1,-,-,TRBJ1-1,TGTGCCAGCGAGGGCCAGCCGGTTGAAGCTTTCTTT,CASEGQPVEAFF
TRBV27,-,-,TRBJ2-7,TGTGCCAGCAGTTTAAGGGGTTACGAGCAGTACTTC,CASSLRGYEQYF
TRBV13,-,-,TRBJ2-1,TGTGCCAGCAGCCCCTTGCGGTATAGGAATGAGCAGTTCTTC,CASSPLRYRNEQFF
TRBV2,once,TRBD1,TRBJ1-5,TGTGCCAGCAGACCCTTTGGACAGGGCCATCAGCCCCAGCATTTT,CASRPFGQGHQPQHF
TRBV6-4,-,TRBD2,TRBJ2-1,TGTGCCAGCAGTGACTCCTCTAGCGGGGGCAATGAGCAGTTCTTC,CASSDSSSGGNEQFF
TRBV7-9,few,-,TRBJ2-7,TGTGCCAGCAGCTCCGTGAGTTCCTACGAGCAGTACTTC,CASSSVSSYEQYF
TRBV7-6,-,-,TRBJ2-6,TGTGCCAGCAGCTTAAGTGGAGCCTCTGGGGCCAACGTCCTGACTTTC,CASSLSGASGANVLTF
TRBV18,-,-,TRBJ1-2,TGTGCCAGCTCAGCCGATCGGGGTGGCTACACCTTC,CASSADRGGYTF
TRBV28,-,TRBD1,TRBJ1-4,TGTGCCAGCAGCGAATCAGGGGACAGGGATGAAAAACTGTTTTTT,CASSESGDRDEKLFF
TRBV2,-,TRBD2,TRBJ2-7,TGTGCCAGCTCCGTGCCCTTAGCGGGGGTACGATCCTACGAGCAGTACTTC,CASSVPLAGVRSYEQYF
TRBV15,-,-,TRBJ2-5,TGTGCCACCAGCAGAGATGGTCAGGGGCAAGAGACCCAGTACTTC,CATSRDGQGQETQYF
TRBV15,-,-,TRBJ2-3,TGTGCCACCAATAGTGAGTCCACGTCACAGATAACGCAGTATTTT,CATNSESTSQITQYF
TRBV2,-,TRBD2,TRBJ2-1,TGTGCCAGCAGTGCCCGGACTAGCGGGGGGCCGCAGTTCTTC,CASSARTSGGPQFF
TRBV2,-,TRBD2,TRBJ2-5,TGTGCCAGCAGTGAGGGACTAGCGGGGATAGAGACCCAGTACTTC,CASSEGLAGIETQYF
TRBV5-1,few,-,TRBJ2-6,TGCGCCAGCAGCTTCGACAGGGGACTATCTGGGGCCAACGTCCTGACTTTC,CASSFDRGLSGANVLTF
TRBV7-6,-,TRBD1,TRBJ1-2,TGTGCCAGCAGCCACACCCCCGGGACAGGGGCCTATGGCTACACCTTC,CASSHTPGTGAYGYTF
TRBV19,-,-,TRBJ1-2,TGTGCCAGTAGTAGCTCAGGGGCTGCTGGCGGCTACACCTTC,CASSSSGAAGGYTF
TRBV4-1,once,TRBD1,TRBJ1-4,TGCGCCAGCAGCCAAAGACAGGGAAAACTGTTTTTT,CASSQRQGKLFF
TRBV7-3,-,-,TRBJ2-2,TGTGCCAGCAGCTTAAGGTCCCGACTGAACACCGGGGAGCTGTTTTTT,CASSLRSRLNTGELFF
TRBV5-1,-,-,TRBJ1-1,TGCGCCAGCAGCCCTGGGCAGGGTTCGAGCACTGAAGCTTTCTTT,CASSPGQGSSTEAFF